Listed here are 23 T cell receptor beta chains from one sample, sequenced in a study of T cells in Graves' hyperthyroidism and ophthalmopathy. What was amplified from RNA transcripts were TCR beta CDR3 regions. TCR CDR3 underwent first-round RT-PCR with the HTBI primer set. TCRdb re-analysed the multiplex PCR reads in MiXCR, keeping a single row per CDR3 protein. The table shows 500,000 to 650,000 distinct CDR3 sequences, with around 50% occurring only once. The specimen sequenced was peripheral blood or thyroid tissue (not recorded which). The receptors come from an adult woman with Graves' disease, either hyperthyroidism or ophthalmopathy (not recorded which).

The sample holds many counts of this clonotype. The rearrangement links TRBV7-9 to TRBJ2-7; 11 nucleotides agree with TRBD2. The CDR3 contains 16 residues. With 0 bases clipped from V and 7 bases from J, the junction kept 8 bases outside the gene matches. Germline-derived CDR1 and CDR2 are SEHNR and FQNEAQ (reference sequence). DNA of the CDR3: TGTGCCAGCAGCTTAGCACTAGCGGGAGACCACTTGGAGCAGTACTTC. Its translation is CASSLALAGDHLEQYF. The full variable domain, its missing parts supplied by reference TRBV7-9 and TRBJ2-7, is DTGVSQNPRHKITKRGQNVTFRCDPISEHNRLYWYRQTLGQGPEFLTYFQNEAQLEKSRLLSDRFSAERPKGSFSTLEIQRTEQGDSAMYLCASSLALAGDHLEQYFGPGTRLTVT.

The chain employs TRBV7-9 and TRBJ1-2; 8 bases line up with TRBD1. With 1 base clipped from V and 4 bases from J, the junction kept 5 bases outside the gene matches. CDR3 size: 15 residues. CDR1 is SEHNR and CDR2 is FQNEAQ in the germline V gene (reference sequence). The CDR3 loop is CASSLGTGRVYGYTF. DNA for the CDR3: TGTGCCAGCAGCTTAGGGACAGGGAGAGTCTATGGCTACACCTTC.

Concerning this clonotype itself: The junction departs from the called germline gene at one end, perhaps through a read error. The chain joins TRBV27 to TRBJ1-5, with 8 bases lining up with TRBD1. This CDR3 region has 8 residues. CDR1 MNHEY and CDR2 SMNVEV come from the germline V gene (reference sequence). The CDR3 DNA is TGTGCCAGCAGCGGACAGGGTTTT. Translated, it gives CASSGQGF.

Notes on this clonotype: At one of its ends the junction is not consistent with the germline gene, which may arise from a read error. V gene TRBV10-3 combines with J gene TRBJ2-7; D might be TRBD2 (5 bases). The V gene's germline CDR1 is ENHRY and CDR2 SYGVKD. CDR3 size: 14 residues. The CDR3 is CASSFFSGSYEQYF. CDR3 DNA: TGTGCCAGCAGTTTTTTCAGCGGTTCCTACGAGCAGTACTTC.

V is TRBV20-1 and J is TRBJ1-2, with D perhaps TRBD1 (5 bases). V shed 4 bases and J shed 3 bases, with 15 bases lying between them. CDR1 and CDR2 (germline): DFQATT, SNEGSKA (reference sequence). The CDR3 extends over 14 amino acids. CDR3 in amino acids: CSAISRGAYYGYTF. In DNA form, the CDR3 reads TGCAGTGCTATCTCGAGGGGCGCTTACTATGGCTACACCTTC.

There are many counts of this clonotype. The chain combines TRBV29-1 with TRBJ1-2; 11 nucleotides agree with TRBD1. The CDR3 extends over 16 amino acids. V was pared by 5 bases and J by 0 bases, with 8 bases of the junction left unmatched. CDR1 and CDR2 from the germline V gene are SQVTM and ANQGSEA. The CDR3 spells CSVSGQGALANYGYTF. Written as DNA, the CDR3 is TGCAGCGTTTCTGGACAGGGGGCTTTAGCTAACTATGGCTACACCTTC.

This clonotype occurred many times. The chain employs TRBV20-1 and TRBJ1-2, with D maybe TRBD1 (5 bases). V was pared by 3 bases and J by 4 bases, with 21 bases between. The CDR3 is made up of 16 amino acids. Germline V CDR1 and CDR2: DFQATT, SNEGSKA (reference sequence). The CDR3 DNA sequence: TGCAGTGCTAGTGGACCCCCGGGGCAGACCTTCTATGGCTACACCTTC. Its translation: CSASGPPGQTFYGYTF.

There are a few counts of this clonotype. V gene TRBV25-1 combines with J gene TRBJ2-7, with 8 bases identical to TRBD1. V trimming: 4 bases; J trimming: 1 base; junction bases outside the gene matches: 6. The CDR3 runs to 15 residues. Germline V lookup: CDR1 MGHDK, CDR2 SYGVNS. The DNA of the CDR3 is TGTGCCAGCAGTGCAAAAACAGGGGGGTCCTACGAGCAGTACTTC. It encodes CASSAKTGGSYEQYF.

The chain links TRBV2 to TRBJ1-6; D is uncertain. Germline V gene sequence: CDR1 SNHLY, CDR2 FYNNEI. With 7 bases removed from V and 9 bases from J, the gap between germline ends came to 25 bases. The CDR3 covers 17 residues. The CDR3 DNA reads TGTGCCAGCACCCGACTAGTTCAGGAGGGCGCGGGTTCACCCCTCCACTTT. Protein sequence: CASTRLVQEGAGSPLHF.

The V gene is TRBV20-1, the J gene TRBJ1-1, with a possible D match to TRBD1 (6 bases). The germline V gene encodes CDR1 DFQATT and CDR2 SNEGSKA (reference sequence). The CDR3 has 16 amino acids. V was trimmed by 3 bases and J by 0 bases, leaving 17 bases between them. This chain's CDR3 is CSASPNLQGMNTEAFF. CDR3 DNA: TGCAGTGCTAGCCCCAACCTACAGGGTATGAACACTGAAGCTTTCTTT.

J is TRBJ1-2 and V is TRBV7-3; D not certain. From germline, CDR1 is SGHTA and CDR2 FQGTGA. The germline V and J ends were trimmed by 2 bases and 0 bases, with 10 bases remaining between them. The CDR3 is 15 amino acids. Here the CDR3 reads CASSLAGSTNYGYTF. Here the CDR3 DNA reads TGTGCCAGCAGCTTAGCAGGCTCCACTAACTATGGCTACACCTTC.

The V call is TRBV10-2, the J call TRBJ1-1, with D unresolved. V lost 3 bases, J lost 0 bases, and 8 bases lay in between. Germline CDR1 reads WSHSY; CDR2 reads SAAADI. The CDR3 contains 14 residues. The CDR3 spells CASSERALNTEAFF. The CDR3 DNA sequence: TGCGCCAGCAGTGAACGGGCCCTGAACACTGAAGCTTTCTTT.

Written as DNA, the CDR3 is TGTGCCAGCAGCTTAGTCGGGCTCGCCGGGGGCCACGAGCAGTACTTC. It codes for CASSLVGLAGGHEQYF. The rearrangement links TRBV11-2 to TRBJ2-7; D possibly uses TRBD1 or TRBD2 (6 bases each). The CDR3 is 16 residues long. Trimming pared 1 base from V and 5 bases from J, leaving 18 bases between. The germline CDR1 and CDR2 sequences are SGHAT and FQNNGV.

The V and J genes are TRBV7-3 and TRBJ2-7; perhaps D is TRBD1 or TRBD2 (5 bases each). Per germline, CDR1 SGHTA and CDR2 FQGTGA. Trimming pared 5 bases from V and 7 bases from J, leaving 15 bases between. This CDR3 has 13 residues. CDR3 nucleotide sequence: TGTGCCAGCAGCCCCGGGACCCACGGAGAGCAGTACTTC. Protein: CASSPGTHGEQYF.

There are many counts of this clonotype. The chain carries TRBV7-2 and TRBJ2-5; D is unresolved. Germline V gene data show CDR1 as SGHTA and CDR2 as FQGNSA. The CDR3 is 13 amino acids. Deletions cut 8 bases from V and 2 bases from J, with 12 bases between. The CDR3 DNA reads TGTGCCAGCCTAAGGAGACCACAAGAGACCCAGTACTTC. Its translation is CASLRRPQETQYF.

The count of this clonotype is one. The chain is built from TRBV25-1 and TRBJ1-5; D might be TRBD1 (5 bases). The CDR3 consists of 16 residues. Germline CDR1 is MGHDK and CDR2 is SYGVNS. Trimming cost V 4 bases and J 3 bases, with 16 bases left between them. The CDR3 region has the DNA TGTGCCAGCAGTGCCTCCCGGGACGGCCACAATCAGCCCCAGCATTTT. Its protein is CASSASRDGHNQPQHF.

The CDR3 is CSARGEGLEQYF. CDR3 coding DNA: TGCAGTGCTAGAGGGGAGGGCCTAGAGCAGTACTTC. J is TRBJ2-7 and V is TRBV20-1, with TRBD2 matching 7 bases. J lost 7 bases, V lost 1 base, and 4 bases had no gene match. Per the germline V gene, CDR1 is DFQATT and CDR2 is SNEGSKA (reference sequence). The CDR3 runs 12 residues.

This clonotype was seen ten or more times. The chain combines TRBV10-3 with TRBJ2-2, with D perhaps matching TRBD1 (6 bases). The CDR3 length is 15 residues. Germline V gene data show CDR1 as ENHRY and CDR2 as SYGVKD. Trimming cost V 6 bases and J 1 base, with 12 bases left between them. This chain's CDR3 is CAISPTGLNTGELFF. The DNA for the CDR3 is TGTGCCATCAGCCCGACAGGACTGAACACCGGGGAGCTGTTTTTT.

This clonotype was seen ten or more times. The chain joins TRBV20-1 to TRBJ2-7; 10 bases match TRBD1. Germline CDR1 and CDR2: DFQATT and SNEGSKA (reference sequence). The CDR3 has 18 residues. The J segment lost 3 bases and the V segment lost 2 bases, leaving 16 bases of the junction unmatched. The chain's CDR3 is CSARPPRDRGRNGYEQYF. CDR3 coding DNA: TGCAGTGCTAGACCCCCCCGGGACAGGGGCAGGAACGGCTACGAGCAGTACTTC.

The gene calls are TRBV7-6 and TRBJ2-7; 8 nucleotides align to TRBD1. J lost 3 bases, V lost 1 base, and 11 bases had no gene match. CDR1 and CDR2 from the germline V gene are SGHVS and FNYEAQ. CDR3 length: 17 residues. Here the CDR3 reads CASSLEEPGTGLYEQYF. The CDR3 region has the DNA TGTGCCAGCAGCTTAGAAGAGCCCGGGACAGGCCTCTACGAGCAGTACTTC. Full variable domain (remainder filled in from reference TRBV7-6 and TRBJ2-7): GAGVSQSPRYKVTKRGQDVALRCDPISGHVSLYWYRQALGQGPEFLTYFNYEAQQDKSGLPNDRFSAERPEGSISTLTIQRTEQRDSAMYRCASSLEEPGTGLYEQYFGPGTRLTVT.

The CDR3 spells CASSELAGRTGITGELFF. Written as DNA, the CDR3 is TGTGCCAGCAGTGAACTAGCGGGAAGGACTGGTATCACCGGGGAGCTGTTTTTT. V usage is TRBV25-1 and J usage is TRBJ2-2, with 9 bases matching TRBD2. Germline-derived CDR1 and CDR2 are MGHDK and SYGVNS. There are 18 residues in the CDR3. V shed 2 bases, J shed 4 bases, and the junction held 11 bases outside the gene matches. The full variable domain, rest sourced from reference TRBV25-1 and TRBJ2-2, is EADIYQTPRYLVIGTGKKITLECSQTMGHDKMYWYQQDPGMELHLIHYSYGVNSTEKGDLSSESTVSRIRTEHFPLTLESARPSHTSQYLCASSELAGRTGITGELFFGEGSRLTVL.

This clonotype has more than one count but fewer than ten. Here the CDR3 reads CADGTGRSYGYTF. CDR3 nucleotide sequence: TGTGCCGACGGGACAGGGAGGTCCTATGGCTACACCTTC. The chain uses TRBV2 and TRBJ1-2; 9 bases are shared with TRBD1. The CDR3 contains 13 residues. With 11 bases clipped from V and 4 bases from J, the junction kept 8 bases outside the gene matches. CDR1 is SNHLY, CDR2 FYNNEI, per germline.

The chain couples TRBV29-1 to TRBJ1-2; D remains ambiguous. The germline V gene encodes CDR1 SQVTM and CDR2 ANQGSEA. This CDR3 has 12 amino acids. V lost 3 bases, J lost 8 bases, and 13 bases lay in between. The DNA for the CDR3 is TGCAGCGTTGACACGACCCAGGAGGGCTACACCTTC. This codes for CSVDTTQEGYTF.